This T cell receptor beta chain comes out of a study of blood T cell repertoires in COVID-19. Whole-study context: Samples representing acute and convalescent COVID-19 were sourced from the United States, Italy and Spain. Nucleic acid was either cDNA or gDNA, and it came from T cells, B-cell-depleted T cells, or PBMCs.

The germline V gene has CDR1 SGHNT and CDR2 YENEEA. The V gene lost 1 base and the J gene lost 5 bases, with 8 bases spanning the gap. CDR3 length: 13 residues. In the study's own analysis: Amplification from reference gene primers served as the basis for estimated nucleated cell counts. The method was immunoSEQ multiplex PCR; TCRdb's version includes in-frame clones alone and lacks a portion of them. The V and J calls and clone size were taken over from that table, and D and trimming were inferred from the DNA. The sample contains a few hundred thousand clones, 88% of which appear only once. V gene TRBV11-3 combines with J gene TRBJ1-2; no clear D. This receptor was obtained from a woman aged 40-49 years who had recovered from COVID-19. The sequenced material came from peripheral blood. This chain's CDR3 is CASSLGQIYGYTF. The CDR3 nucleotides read TGTGCCAGCAGCTTAGGGCAGATTTATGGCTACACCTTC.